This T cell receptor beta chain derives from a study of T cell responses to AZD1222 COVID-19 vaccine. Profiled with immunoSEQ multiplex PCR; TCRdb holds only in-frame clones, not every one. The table shows around 140,000 clones, with roughly nine tenths occurring only once. From germline, CDR1 is KGHSH and CDR2 LQKENI. The CDR3 loop spans 15 amino acids. Trimming cost V 3 bases and J 2 bases; bases outside gene matches: 6. The sequence was obtained from an adult in good health. Sequencing used peripheral blood, obtained on day 0 of AZD1222 vaccination. The chain joins TRBV18 to TRBJ2-7; TRBD1 aligns across 8 bases. DNA of the CDR3: TGTGCCAGCTCACCGTGGGGGGACAGGACCTACGAGCAGTACTTC. Protein sequence: CASSPWGDRTYEQYF.